Listed here are 25 T cell receptor beta chains from one sample, sequenced in a study of CD8 T cells in ankylosing spondylitis. Study-wide results and caveats: Made up of eight highly homologous variants, a TCR beta motif appeared characteristic of ankylosing spondylitis blood.

TCRdb reprocessed the 5' RACE reads with MiXCR, giving one entry per CDR3 protein. The sample has roughly 400,000 distinct CDR3 sequences; more than 20% are singletons. Their target antigens are unknown. What was sequenced was blood, either unsorted or a sorted T cell fraction (not recorded which). Receptor source: a male donor with ankylosing spondylitis.

This clonotype has just a few counts. This chain uses TRBV10-3 with TRBJ2-5, with a weak D call TRBD1 (6 bases). Between the trimmed V and J ends, which lost 2 bases and 1 base, there was a span of 8 bases. Germline assignment: CDR1 ENHRY and CDR2 SYGVKD. The CDR3 is 14 residues long. Written as DNA, the CDR3 is TGTGCCATCAGTGAGGGACAGCTCCAAGAGACCCAGTACTTC. Amino acid sequence: CAISEGQLQETQYF.

About this clonotype: Just one base apart from a much larger clone, this may be a read error. CDR3 protein: CASSEDTDTQYF. CDR3 sequence (DNA): TGTGCCAGCAGTGAAGACACAGATACGCAGTATTTT. This rearrangement joins TRBV2 to TRBJ2-3; D gene ambiguous. Germline CDR1 SNHLY, CDR2 FYNNEI. CDR3 length: 12 amino acids. Trimming removed 1 base from V and 2 bases from J, with 1 base in between. The full variable domain, with the rest looked up from reference TRBV2 and TRBJ2-3, is EPEVTQTPSHQVTQMGQEVILRCVPISNHLYFYWYRQILGQKVEFLVSFYNNEISEKSEIFDDQFSVERPDGSNFTLKIRSTKLEDSAMYFCASSEDTDTQYFGPGTRLTVL.

The CDR3 here is CASSEQGEWYNEQFF. The CDR3 DNA reads as TGTGCCAGCAGCGAACAGGGGGAGTGGTACAATGAGCAGTTCTTC. V gene TRBV3-1 combines with J gene TRBJ2-1; 8 bases fit TRBD1. The CDR3 covers 15 residues. V dropped 5 bases and J dropped 4; count of bases not matched to a gene: 7. The germline V gene encodes CDR1 LGHDT and CDR2 YNNKEL (reference sequence).

The chain joins TRBV11-2 to TRBJ2-5; maybe TRBD1 (6 bases). V lost 0 bases and J lost 2, with 10 bases in between. The CDR3 extends over 15 amino acids. The germline CDR1 and CDR2 sequences are SGHAT and FQNNGV. The CDR3, as DNA: TGTGCCAGCAGCTTAGATCGGACAGATCAAGAGACCCAGTACTTC. Translating gives CASSLDRTDQETQYF.

In this sample, this clonotype turned up many times. The gene calls are TRBV7-8 and TRBJ1-1; D is unresolved. Trimming removed 5 bases from V and 0 bases from J, with 13 bases in between. CDR3 size: 15 residues. Looked up from germline, CDR1 is SGHVS and CDR2 is FQNEAQ. The CDR3 sequence: CASSRNQRLNTEAFF. CDR3 bases: TGTGCCAGCAGCCGAAATCAGAGACTGAACACTGAAGCTTTCTTT.

The chain joins TRBV3-1 to TRBJ2-1; TRBD2 might be the D (5 bases). Between the trimmed V and J ends, which lost 1 base and 9 bases, there was a span of 10 bases. Germline V gene data show CDR1 as LGHDT and CDR2 as YNNKEL (reference sequence). There are 13 residues in the CDR3. Written as DNA, the CDR3 is TGTGCCAGCAGCCAAGTGTGGGAGAGTGAGCAGTTCTTC. Encoded protein: CASSQVWESEQFF.

This clonotype has just a few counts. V gene TRBV5-1 combines with J gene TRBJ2-1, with 7 nucleotides matching TRBD2. V shed 1 base, J shed 4 bases, and the junction held 5 bases outside the gene matches. The CDR3 sequence is 15 residues long. Germline CDR1 reads SGHRS; CDR2 reads YFSETQ. CDR3 sequence reads: CASSLNAGDYNEQFF. In nucleotides, the CDR3 is TGCGCCAGCAGCTTGAATGCGGGAGATTACAATGAGCAGTTCTTC.

This clonotype was recorded many times. The chain is built from TRBV29-1 and TRBJ1-2, with D unclear. The V gene lost 4 bases and the J gene lost 4 bases, with 16 bases spanning the gap. The germline CDR1 and CDR2 sequences are SQVTM and ANQGSEA. The CDR3 has 14 amino acids. The CDR3: CSVGGPSDGYGYTF. The CDR3 DNA reads TGCAGCGTTGGAGGACCCTCCGATGGCTATGGCTACACCTTC.

This clonotype was detected many times. V and J are TRBV6-6 and TRBJ2-2; D is unclear. Germline-derived CDR1 and CDR2 are MNHNY and SVGAGI (reference sequence). V dropped 6 bases and J dropped 3 bases, with 5 bases sitting between them. The CDR3 covers 12 residues. This CDR3 is CASRPYTGELFF. In DNA, the CDR3 is TGTGCCAGCAGACCTTACACCGGGGAGCTGTTTTTT.

Only a few counts were recorded for this clonotype. The chain combines TRBV4-1 with TRBJ2-1; weak D call: TRBD2 (8 bases). The V and J ends lost 1 base and 7 bases respectively, with 23 bases between them. Germline CDR1 reads MGHRA; CDR2 reads YSYEKL. There are 18 residues in the CDR3. The CDR3 DNA reads as TGCGCCAGCAGCCAAGGTAGGGGGCGGGAGGCCCCCGGTAATGAGCAGTTCTTC. This gives the protein CASSQGRGREAPGNEQFF.

The chain recombines TRBV24-1 with TRBJ2-7; possibly TRBD2 for D (5 bases). This CDR3 region has 15 residues. Trimming removed 9 bases from V and 7 bases from J, with 24 bases in between. CDR1 is KGHDR and CDR2 is SFDVKD in the germline V gene. In DNA, the CDR3 is TGTGCCACCGGCCCGACGGGCAGGCGTGGAGGAGAGCAGTACTTC. This sequence encodes CATGPTGRRGGEQYF.

The V and J genes are TRBV28 and TRBJ2-1; D tentatively reads TRBD1 or TRBD2 (5 bases each). V was cut by 4 bases and J by 7 bases, with 17 bases left in between. There are 15 residues in the CDR3. Germline CDR1 MDHEN, CDR2 SYDVKM. The CDR3 spells CASSWDPLAGNEQFF. CDR3 bases: TGTGCCAGCAGTTGGGACCCCTTGGCTGGTAATGAGCAGTTCTTC.

The chain is built from TRBV5-1 and TRBJ1-1; the D is unclear. Germline CDR1 is SGHRS and CDR2 is YFSETQ. The CDR3 runs to 13 residues. The V gene lost 2 bases and the J gene lost 3 bases, with 8 bases spanning the gap. The CDR3 nucleotides are TGCGCCAGCAGCTTCAGTGAGGACACTGAAGCTTTCTTT. This encodes CASSFSEDTEAFF.

The chain carries TRBV13 and TRBJ1-1, with TRBD1 matching over 7 bases. V was clipped by 5 bases and J by 4 bases; unmatched bases: 13. Germline CDR1 and CDR2: PRHDT and FYEKMQ (reference sequence). The CDR3 is 16 residues long. The CDR3 protein is CASSRPESQGVTEAFF. DNA for the CDR3: TGTGCCAGCAGCCGACCAGAAAGCCAGGGGGTCACTGAAGCTTTCTTT.

The chain joins TRBV7-9 to TRBJ2-1; TRBD2 matches 11 bases. V was clipped by 7 bases and J by 9 bases; unmatched bases: 8. The CDR3 is 14 residues long. Germline values: CDR1 SEHNR, CDR2 FQNEAQ (reference sequence). The DNA of the CDR3 is TGTGCCAGCACCCTGGCTAGCGGGAGGCCTGAGCAGTTCTTC. Its translation is CASTLASGRPEQFF. Full variable domain (outside the CDR3, taken from reference TRBV7-9 and TRBJ2-1): DTGVSQNPRHKITKRGQNVTFRCDPISEHNRLYWYRQTLGQGPEFLTYFQNEAQLEKSRLLSDRFSAERPKGSFSTLEIQRTEQGDSAMYLCASTLASGRPEQFFGPGTRLTVL.

This clonotype was seen more than once but under ten times. The rearrangement joins TRBV20-1 to TRBJ2-1, with TRBD2 identical over 7 bases. Trimming removed 4 bases from V and 5 bases from J; junction bases left unmatched: 11. This CDR3 is built from 15 residues. Germline V gene data show CDR1 as DFQATT and CDR2 as SNEGSKA (reference sequence). The CDR3 spells CSAIKTGLRNNEQFF. DNA for the CDR3: TGCAGTGCTATTAAAACGGGACTACGTAACAATGAGCAGTTCTTC.

The chain has TRBV7-2 and TRBJ2-3; TRBD2 aligns across 13 bases. Germline assignment: CDR1 SGHTA and CDR2 FQGNSA. Trimming cost V 5 bases and J 6 bases; bases outside gene matches: 8. This CDR3 is 16 amino acids long. CDR3 coding DNA: TGTGCCAGCAGCGACGGACTAGCGGGAGTATTGGATACGCAGTATTTT. Translation: CASSDGLAGVLDTQYF.

This clonotype was picked up a small number of times. The chain employs TRBV27 and TRBJ2-2; D uncertain. The CDR3 consists of 15 residues. Germline V gene lookup returns CDR1 MNHEY and CDR2 SMNVEV (reference sequence). Trimming cost V 3 bases and J 5 bases, with 13 bases left between them. CDR3 amino acids: CASSFNGRWTGELFF. Here the CDR3 DNA reads TGTGCCAGCAGTTTTAACGGCAGATGGACCGGGGAGCTGTTTTTT.

This chain links TRBV2 with TRBJ2-1, with 7 bases aligning to TRBD1. The V segment lost 6 bases and the J segment 6 bases; nucleotides outside the gene matches: 5. The germline V gene encodes CDR1 SNHLY and CDR2 FYNNEI. The CDR3 loop spans 13 amino acids. The CDR3 nucleotides are TGTGCCAGCAGGCAAGACAGGGTCAATGAGCAGTTCTTC. Translated: CASRQDRVNEQFF.

The J gene is TRBJ2-6, the V gene TRBV9; the match to TRBD1 covers 7 bases. Per germline, CDR1 SGDLS and CDR2 YYNGEE. J was trimmed by 4 bases and V by 4 bases; bases with no gene match: 11. CDR3 length: 17 residues. The CDR3: CASSSYRGSTGANVLTF. The CDR3 coding sequence is TGTGCCAGCAGCTCGTACAGGGGATCAACGGGGGCCAACGTCCTGACTTTC.

This clonotype was counted a few times. This CDR3 reads CSGRVGGRAYNEQFF. The CDR3 DNA reads as TGCAGCGGGAGGGTTGGCGGGAGGGCCTACAATGAGCAGTTCTTC. The chain carries TRBV29-1 and TRBJ2-1; 9 bases agree with TRBD2. CDR1 and CDR2 (germline): SQVTM, ANQGSEA. This CDR3 is 15 amino acids long. V shed 7 bases and J 2 bases; nucleotides not matched to a gene: 9.

This clonotype was recorded many times. This rearrangement joins TRBV12-3 or TRBV12-4 to TRBJ1-1; D unclear. This CDR3 contains 13 residues. The V end lost 7 bases, the J end lost 3 bases, and 12 bases lay between the germline ends. Here the CDR3 reads CASIRTIDTEAFF. The CDR3, as DNA: TGTGCCAGCATCCGAACTATAGACACTGAAGCTTTCTTT.

This clonotype came up a few times. The gene calls are TRBV5-1 and TRBJ1-1; TRBD1 aligns across 10 bases. Germline V gene data show CDR1 as SGHRS and CDR2 as YFSETQ. After removal of 0 bases from V and 7 bases from J, the junction contained 3 bases not matched to a gene. This CDR3 is built from 14 residues. The CDR3: CASSLARTGGEAFF. The CDR3 DNA sequence: TGCGCCAGCAGCTTGGCCAGGACAGGGGGTGAAGCTTTCTTT. Full variable domain (outside the CDR3, taken from reference TRBV5-1 and TRBJ1-1): KAGVTQTPRYLIKTRGQQVTLSCSPISGHRSVSWYQQTPGQGLQFLFEYFSETQRNKGNFPGRFSGRQFSNSRSEMNVSTLELGDSALYLCASSLARTGGEAFFGQGTRLTVV.

The rearrangement joins TRBV28 to TRBJ1-4, with TRBD1 identical over 9 bases. CDR1 is MDHEN, CDR2 SYDVKM, per germline. This CDR3 is built from 16 residues. With 3 bases clipped from V and 7 bases from J, the junction kept 9 bases outside the gene matches. DNA for the CDR3: TGTGCCAGCAGTTTCGACCTACAGGGGGCTTCTGAAAAACTGTTTTTT. This encodes CASSFDLQGASEKLFF.

The V call is TRBV7-3, the J call TRBJ2-2; 10 bases map to TRBD2. Trimming took 5 bases from V and 4 from J; bases not matched to a gene: 4. Germline V CDR1 and CDR2: SGHTA, FQGTGA. The CDR3 extends over 15 amino acids. CDR3 residues: CASSPRTSGTGELFF. In nucleotides, the CDR3 is TGTGCCAGCAGCCCTCGGACTAGCGGCACCGGGGAGCTGTTTTTT.